A single sample gave rise to the 18 T cell receptor beta chains below, sequenced in a study of blood T cell repertoires in COVID-19. The protocol was immunoSEQ multiplex PCR, while the TCRdb copy is restricted to in-frame clones and leaves out a portion. The sample holds around 160,000 clones, approximately 90% seen once. The specimen sequenced was PBMCs or T cells enriched from blood (not recorded which). Every receptor here comes from a woman between 40 and 55 years old who had been exposed to COVID-19.

This clone was seen only a few times. The chain links TRBV5-6 to TRBJ2-7; 7 bases line up with TRBD1. The germline V gene has CDR1 SGHDT and CDR2 YYEEEE. J was trimmed by 6 bases and V by 4 bases; bases with no gene match: 10. The CDR3 has 14 residues. CDR3 residues: CASSPDRVSVEQYF. The CDR3 nucleotides are TGTGCCAGCAGCCCAGACAGGGTATCCGTCGAGCAGTACTTC.

The CDR3 reads CASGLGTGDGETQYF. CDR3 sequence (DNA): TGTGCTAGTGGTTTGGGGACAGGGGACGGAGAGACCCAGTACTTC. J is TRBJ2-5 and V is TRBV12-5; 9 positions agree with TRBD1. This CDR3 spans 15 amino acids. From germline, CDR1 is LGHNT and CDR2 FRNRAP. V shed 1 base and J 4 bases; nucleotides not matched to a gene: 4.

The chain links TRBV11-2 to TRBJ1-6; no reliable D call. V lost 1 base and J lost 13, with 5 bases in between. The CDR3 loop spans 11 amino acids. From germline, CDR1 is SGHAT and CDR2 FQNNGV. The CDR3 coding sequence is TGTGCCAGCAGCTTAGGAGAGCCCCTCCACTTT. Translation gives CASSLGEPLHF.

As DNA, the CDR3 is TGTGCCAGTGAACTCGGGGGAAAGTCTAATGAAAAACTGTTTTTT. This sequence encodes CASELGGKSNEKLFF. V gene TRBV19 combines with J gene TRBJ1-4; tentative D call: TRBD1 (5 bases). The CDR3 spans 15 residues. Germline lookup yields CDR1 LNHDA and CDR2 SQIVND (reference sequence). V lost 8 bases and J 3 bases, leaving 16 bases between the germline ends.

V is TRBV29-1 and J is TRBJ2-1; weak D call: TRBD1 (6 bases). Germline CDR1 is SQVTM and CDR2 is ANQGSEA. The CDR3 runs to 13 residues. Deletions cut 3 bases from V and 7 bases from J, with 13 bases between. CDR3 amino acids: CSVDTQGLNEQFF. The CDR3 nucleotides are TGCAGCGTTGATACACAGGGTTTGAATGAGCAGTTCTTC.

The CDR3 here is CSVVRTYNEQFF. In DNA form, the CDR3 reads TGCAGCGTTGTACGGACTTACAATGAGCAGTTCTTC. This sequence joins TRBV29-1 and TRBJ2-1, with D possibly being TRBD2 (5 bases). V gave up 4 bases and J gave up 4 bases, with 8 bases separating them. Germline-derived CDR1 and CDR2 are SQVTM and ANQGSEA. This CDR3 is 12 amino acids long.

CDR3 DNA sequence: TGTGCCAGTAGTGAAGGACTAGGGAATCAAGAGACCCAGTACTTC. It specifies CASSEGLGNQETQYF. The rearrangement uses TRBV19 and TRBJ2-5; TRBD2 matches at 7 bases. This CDR3 has 15 residues. CDR1 and CDR2 from the germline V gene are LNHDA and SQIVND (reference sequence). The junction had 8 bases not matched to a gene; V was cut back by 5 bases and J by 2 bases.

This chain connects TRBV3-1 (or the pseudogene TRBV3-2) to TRBJ2-3; unclear D gene. This CDR3 comprises 13 residues. CDR1 and CDR2 (germline): LGHDT, YNNKEL (reference sequence). Trimming shortened V by 1 base and J by 5 bases, and 7 bases separated the two germline ends. CDR3 in DNA: TGTGCCAGCAGCCAAGTACCAGGAGATACGCAGTATTTT. This codes for CASSQVPGDTQYF.

This rearrangement joins TRBV6-6 to TRBJ2-3, with D possibly being TRBD2 (6 bases). CDR1 is MNHNY, CDR2 SVGAGI, per germline (reference sequence). This CDR3 spans 16 amino acids. V was clipped by 2 bases and J by 3 bases, with 15 bases between them. The CDR3 bases are TGTGCCAGCAGTTACCTCGCGGGGAGGAGGACAGATACGCAGTATTTT. Translating it yields CASSYLAGRRTDTQYF.

The chain couples TRBV4-1 to TRBJ1-2; 9 positions agree with TRBD1. V gave up 4 bases and J gave up 4 bases; unmatched junction bases: 13. The CDR3 covers 17 residues. The germline gives CDR1 MGHRA, CDR2 YSYEKL. This chain's CDR3 is CASSPLDGGQGLYGYTF. The DNA of the CDR3 is TGCGCCAGCAGCCCCTTAGATGGGGGACAGGGCCTCTATGGCTACACCTTC.

The chain uses TRBV6-5 and TRBJ1-5, with TRBD1 matching over 9 bases. Trimming removed 5 bases from V and 4 bases from J; junction bases left unmatched: 3. The CDR3 loop spans 14 amino acids. Germline V gene lookup returns CDR1 MNHEY and CDR2 SVGAGI. Here the CDR3 DNA reads TGTGCCAGCAGTAAGGGACAGGGAAATCAGCCCCAGCATTTT. Its translation is CASSKGQGNQPQHF.

In the case of this clone: Distinct nucleotide sequences in the sample also encode this CDR3. The V and J genes are TRBV29-1 and TRBJ1-1; D ambiguous. Deletions cut 4 bases from V and 2 bases from J, with 8 bases between. There are 12 residues in the CDR3. The germline V gene encodes CDR1 SQVTM and CDR2 ANQGSEA. The CDR3 nucleotides read TGCAGCGTTGTTCCAGGTAACACTGAAGCTTTCTTT. Protein product: CSVVPGNTEAFF. The whole variable domain, remainder taken from reference TRBV29-1 and TRBJ1-1, is SAVISQKPSRDICQRGTSLTIQCQVDSQVTMMFWYRQQPGQSLTLIATANQGSEATYESGFVIDKFPISRPNLTFSTLTVSNMSPEDSSIYLCSVVPGNTEAFFGQGTRLTVV.

This clone was seen only once. Distinct nucleotide sequences in the sample also encode this CDR3. The chain uses TRBV11-2 and TRBJ1-2; possible D gene TRBD1, 5 bases. Trimming took 3 bases from V and 2 from J, leaving 10 bases between them. The CDR3 runs 14 residues. Looked up from germline, CDR1 is SGHAT and CDR2 is FQNNGV. CDR3 residues: CASSFSGLNYGYTF. CDR3 sequence (DNA): TGTGCCAGCAGCTTTTCGGGACTAAACTATGGCTACACCTTC.

The CDR3 loop is CSVEQWGGTYTDTQYF. Written as DNA, the CDR3 is TGCAGCGTTGAACAATGGGGGGGGACATACACAGATACGCAGTATTTT. The chain joins TRBV29-1 to TRBJ2-3; the D gene is possibly TRBD2 (7 bases). Between the trimmed V and J ends, which lost 2 bases and 2 bases, there was a span of 17 bases. Germline V gene sequence: CDR1 SQVTM, CDR2 ANQGSEA. CDR3 length: 16 residues.

The rearrangement joins TRBV3-1 (or the pseudogene TRBV3-2) to TRBJ2-7; D unclear. The CDR3 contains 14 residues. Germline assignment: CDR1 LGHDT and CDR2 YNNKEL (reference sequence). V lost 4 bases, J lost 0 bases, and 10 bases lay in between. The CDR3: CASSPNPSSYEQYF. The CDR3 nucleotides are TGTGCCAGCAGCCCGAACCCGAGCTCCTACGAGCAGTACTTC.

This chain links TRBV18 with TRBJ1-1; 8 bases agree with TRBD1. The CDR3 has 14 residues. Looked up from germline, CDR1 is KGHSH and CDR2 is LQKENI. The junction had 8 bases not matched to a gene; V was cut back by 6 bases and J by 5 bases. CDR3 loop: CASSQGAPRTEAFF. CDR3 nucleotide sequence: TGTGCCAGCTCCCAGGGGGCGCCCCGGACTGAAGCTTTCTTT.

The chain recombines TRBV6-5 with TRBJ1-2; TRBD1 aligns across 7 bases. Germline trimming cut 4 bases from V and 5 bases from J; bases unmatched to any gene: 7. This CDR3 has 14 residues. Germline lookup yields CDR1 MNHEY and CDR2 SVGAGI. CDR3 residues: CASSFKQGTYGYTF. CDR3 sequence (DNA): TGTGCCAGCAGTTTTAAACAGGGGACTTATGGCTACACCTTC.

V is TRBV7-9 and J is TRBJ1-1, with 7 bases that match TRBD1. CDR3 size: 16 residues. Trimming at V came to 6 bases and at J to 3 bases, leaving 13 bases not matched to a gene. Germline values: CDR1 SEHNR, CDR2 FQNEAQ (reference sequence). The CDR3 loop reads CASSFRQGVLHTEAFF. The CDR3, as DNA: TGTGCCAGCAGTTTTAGACAGGGCGTCCTGCACACTGAAGCTTTCTTT.